This T cell receptor (beta chain) was retrieved from a study of T cells expressing NK-cell markers. Study-wide points: In a group of five to seven donors, dominant NKG2C+ clonotypes represented about 1.0-7.5% of CD8+ T cells.

The CDR3 is 14 residues long. Remarks on this clonotype: Its matching antigen is unknown.

cDNA encoding TCR beta was synthesized via 5'RACE template switching incorporating UMIs. TCRdb reprocessed the 5' RACE reads and reports one entry per CDR3 protein, with no DNA. This table holds roughly 390,000 distinct CDR3 sequences. The TCR was taken from a man between 18 and 69 years old in good health. The sample was blood T cells: a sorted CD56 or NKG2C T cell subset, CD4+ or CD8+ T cells, or bulk PBMC T cells (not recorded which). The V call is TRBV12-3 or TRBV12-4, the J call TRBJ1-3; the D call of TRBD1 rests on TCRdb alone, since no DNA is present to check it. This CDR3 reads CASRTIGAGNTIYF.